The 11 T cell receptor beta chains listed next were all sequenced from one sample in a study of blood T cell repertoires in COVID-19. Only in-frame clones appear in the TCRdb table, and some are missing; sequencing was by immunoSEQ multiplex PCR. The sample lists around 160,000 clones; around 81% were seen once. Sequencing input: peripheral blood. These receptors were collected from a human donor with acute or convalescent COVID-19. The donor label of this sample is uncertain.

This chain uses TRBV4-1 with TRBJ1-2, with a weak D call TRBD1 (6 bases). Germline V CDR1 and CDR2: MGHRA, YSYEKL. Trimming cost V 3 bases and J 5 bases, with 13 bases left between them. This CDR3 has 14 residues. This chain's CDR3 is CASSQTGFRYGYTF. In DNA, the CDR3 is TGCGCCAGCAGCCAGACAGGATTTCGGTATGGCTACACCTTC.

Turning to this clone: An end of the junction does not agree with germline; a read error may underlie this. The V gene is TRBV19, the J gene TRBJ1-2; D perhaps matches TRBD1 (5 bases). This CDR3 comprises 14 residues. Germline V gene sequence: CDR1 LNHDA, CDR2 SQIVND (reference sequence). Here the CDR3 reads CASSITVVIWGYTF. In DNA, the CDR3 is TGTGCCAGTAGTATCACAGTCGTAATATGGGGCTATACCTTC.

This chain uses TRBV5-1 with TRBJ1-4; no firm D call. Germline V gene lookup returns CDR1 SGHRS and CDR2 YFSETQ. This CDR3 is 15 amino acids long. V was shortened by 3 bases and J by 5 bases, with 14 bases between the two germline ends. CDR3 protein: CASSSTIGGNEKLFF. CDR3 DNA sequence: TGCGCCAGCAGCTCCACCATCGGAGGAAATGAAAAACTGTTTTTT.

This CDR3 reads CASSPTGAQNTQYF. In DNA form, the CDR3 reads TGTGCCAGCAGTCCTACAGGGGCGCAGAATACGCAGTATTTT. The V and J genes are TRBV25-1 and TRBJ2-3; TRBD1 matches at 7 bases. The germline gives CDR1 MGHDK, CDR2 SYGVNS. The CDR3 totals 14 residues. J lost 7 bases, V lost 5 bases, and 9 bases had no gene match.

The rearrangement uses TRBV11-2 and TRBJ2-2; the D gene is possibly TRBD2 (5 bases). CDR3 length: 15 amino acids. V lost 6 bases and J 5 bases, leaving 16 bases between the germline ends. Germline V gene data show CDR1 as SGHAT and CDR2 as FQNNGV. The DNA of the CDR3 is TGTGCCAGCAGATCCACGGGGTATGCGACCGGGGAGCTGTTTTTT. Amino acids: CASRSTGYATGELFF.

The chain couples TRBV6-5 to TRBJ2-2, with a tentative D call TRBD2 (5 bases). The ends were cut back, 2 bases at V and 4 bases at J, with 11 bases in the middle. This CDR3 spans 15 amino acids. Per the germline V gene, CDR1 is MNHEY and CDR2 is SVGAGI. The CDR3 bases are TGTGCCAGCAGTTACGTCGGGGAATCCACCGGGGAGCTGTTTTTT. Translation gives CASSYVGESTGELFF.

The V call is TRBV5-4, the J call TRBJ2-7; 9 positions match TRBD1. Germline V lookup: CDR1 SGHNT, CDR2 YYREEE (reference sequence). J gave up 0 bases and V 4 bases, and 8 bases lay outside the gene matches. This CDR3 spans 16 amino acids. The CDR3: CASSQLRDRASYEQYF. The CDR3 nucleotides read TGTGCCAGCAGCCAACTCCGGGACAGGGCCTCCTACGAGCAGTACTTC.

This clone was observed once. The chain recombines TRBV7-8 with TRBJ1-2; 10 bases map to TRBD1. This CDR3 is built from 15 residues. In germline, CDR1 is SGHVS, CDR2 FQNEAQ. V trimming: 10 bases; J trimming: 4 bases; junction bases outside the gene matches: 12. CDR3 in DNA: TGTGCCACTGACCCGGGACAGGGGTTGGGCTATGGCTACACCTTC. Its protein product is CATDPGQGLGYGYTF.

In its sample, this clone was seen many times. This sequence joins TRBV5-1 and TRBJ2-3; D is ambiguous. Germline assignment: CDR1 SGHRS and CDR2 YFSETQ. This CDR3 has 15 residues. Trimming stripped 5 bases from V and 2 bases from J, with 15 bases between. For the CDR3, the DNA is TGCGCCAGCAGACTCCCGACTGCTATCACAGATACGCAGTATTTT. Protein product: CASRLPTAITDTQYF.

CDR3 in DNA: TGTGCCAGCAGCCCCCCAAGCCCGGATGAGCAGTTCTTC. Amino acids: CASSPPSPDEQFF. The chain combines TRBV7-9 with TRBJ2-1; D unresolved. This CDR3 has 13 residues. Germline V gene data show CDR1 as SEHNR and CDR2 as FQNEAQ (reference sequence). V was pared by 5 bases and J by 8 bases, with 13 bases between. Full variable domain (outside the CDR3, taken from reference TRBV7-9 and TRBJ2-1): DTGVSQNPRHKITKRGQNVTFRCDPISEHNRLYWYRQTLGQGPEFLTYFQNEAQLEKSRLLSDRFSAERPKGSFSTLEIQRTEQGDSAMYLCASSPPSPDEQFFGPGTRLTVL.

CDR3 DNA sequence: TGTGCCAGCAAGAGGGCCCCGAACACTGAAGCTTTCTTT. It specifies CASKRAPNTEAFF. The chain recombines TRBV7-9 with TRBJ1-1; D call uncertain. Trimming left V 7 bases short and J 1 base short, with 10 bases between. Germline V CDR1 and CDR2: SEHNR, FQNEAQ (reference sequence). The CDR3 runs to 13 residues.